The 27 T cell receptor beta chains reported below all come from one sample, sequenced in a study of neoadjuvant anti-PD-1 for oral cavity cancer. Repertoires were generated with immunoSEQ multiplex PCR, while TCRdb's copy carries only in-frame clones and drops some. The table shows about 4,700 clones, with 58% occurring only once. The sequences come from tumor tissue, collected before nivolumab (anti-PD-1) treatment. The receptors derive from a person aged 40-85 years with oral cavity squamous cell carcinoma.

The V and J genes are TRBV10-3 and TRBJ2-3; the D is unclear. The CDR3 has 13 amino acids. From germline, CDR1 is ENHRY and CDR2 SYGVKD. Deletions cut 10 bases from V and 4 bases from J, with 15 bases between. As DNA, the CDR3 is TGTGCCACAGGAACCGTAGGAGCAGATACGCAGTATTTT. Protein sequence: CATGTVGADTQYF.

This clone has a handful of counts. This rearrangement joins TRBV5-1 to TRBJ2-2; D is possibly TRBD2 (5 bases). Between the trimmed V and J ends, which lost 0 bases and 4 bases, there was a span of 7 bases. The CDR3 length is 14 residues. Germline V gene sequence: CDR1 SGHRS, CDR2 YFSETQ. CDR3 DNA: TGCGCCAGCAGCTTGGTAGCGATCACCGGGGAGCTGTTTTTT. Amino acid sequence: CASSLVAITGELFF.

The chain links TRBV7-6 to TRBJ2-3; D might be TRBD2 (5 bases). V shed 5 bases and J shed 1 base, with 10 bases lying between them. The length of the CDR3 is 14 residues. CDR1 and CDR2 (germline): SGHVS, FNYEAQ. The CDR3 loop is CASSTDWGTDTQYF. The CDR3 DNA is TGTGCCAGCAGCACGGACTGGGGCACAGATACGCAGTATTTT.

CDR3: CASLNNLQGTQYF. DNA of the CDR3: TGTGCCTCCCTAAACAACCTACAGGGGACCCAGTACTTC. J is TRBJ2-5 and V is TRBV30; possible D gene TRBD1, 6 bases. The CDR3 is made up of 13 amino acids. Germline assignment: CDR1 GTSNPN and CDR2 SVGIG (reference sequence). V was cut by 7 bases and J by 7 bases, with 19 bases left in between. The variable domain in full, with the rest retrieved from reference TRBV30 and TRBJ2-5, is SQTIHQWPATLVQPVGSPLSLECTVEGTSNPNLYWYRQAAGRGLQLLFYSVGIGQISSEVPQNLSASRPQDRQFILSSKKLLLSDSGFYLCASLNNLQGTQYFGPGTRLLVL.

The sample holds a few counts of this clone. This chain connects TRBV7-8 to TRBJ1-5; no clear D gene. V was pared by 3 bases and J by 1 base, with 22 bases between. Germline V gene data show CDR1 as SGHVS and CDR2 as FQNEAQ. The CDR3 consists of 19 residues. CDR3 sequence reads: CASSFKVQLLEDSNQPQHF. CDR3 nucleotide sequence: TGTGCCAGCAGCTTTAAGGTCCAGTTACTCGAGGACAGCAATCAGCCCCAGCATTTT.

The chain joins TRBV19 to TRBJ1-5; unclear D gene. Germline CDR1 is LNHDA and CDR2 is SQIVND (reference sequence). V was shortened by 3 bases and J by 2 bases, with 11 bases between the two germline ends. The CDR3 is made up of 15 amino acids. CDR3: CASSIWGGGNQPQHF. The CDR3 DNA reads TGTGCCAGTAGTATTTGGGGTGGGGGCAATCAGCCCCAGCATTTT.

CDR3 loop: CASSGRWGQPQHF. DNA of the CDR3: TGTGCCAGCAGTGGAAGGTGGGGCCAGCCCCAGCATTTT. This chain joins TRBV28 and TRBJ1-5, with D tentatively TRBD1 (5 bases). V dropped 5 bases and J dropped 7 bases, with 12 bases sitting between them. There are 13 residues in the CDR3. Germline CDR1 and CDR2: MDHEN and SYDVKM. Drawing the rest from reference TRBV28 and TRBJ1-5, the complete variable domain is DVKVTQSSRYLVKRTGEKVFLECVQDMDHENMFWYRQDPGLGLRLIYFSYDVKMKEKGDIPEGYSVSREKKERFSLILESASTNQTSMYLCASSGRWGQPQHFGDGTRLSIL.

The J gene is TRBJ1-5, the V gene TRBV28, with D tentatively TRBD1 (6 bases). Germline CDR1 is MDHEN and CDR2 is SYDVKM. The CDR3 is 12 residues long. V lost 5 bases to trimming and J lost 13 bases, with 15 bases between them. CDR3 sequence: CASSGLRGRQHF. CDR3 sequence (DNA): TGTGCCAGCAGTGGCCTCAGGGGCCGGCAGCATTTT.

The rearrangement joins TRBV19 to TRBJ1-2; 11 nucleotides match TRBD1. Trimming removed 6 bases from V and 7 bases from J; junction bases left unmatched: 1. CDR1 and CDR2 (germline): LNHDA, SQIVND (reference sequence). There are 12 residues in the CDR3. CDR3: CASRGTGGGYTF. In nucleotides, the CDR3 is TGTGCCAGTAGAGGGACAGGGGGTGGCTACACCTTC.

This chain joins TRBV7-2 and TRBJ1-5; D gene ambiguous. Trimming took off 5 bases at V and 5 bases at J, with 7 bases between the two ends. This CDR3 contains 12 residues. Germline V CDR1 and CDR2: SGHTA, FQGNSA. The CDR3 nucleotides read TGTGCCAGCAGCCCCTATGATCAGCCCCAGCATTTT. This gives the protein CASSPYDQPQHF.

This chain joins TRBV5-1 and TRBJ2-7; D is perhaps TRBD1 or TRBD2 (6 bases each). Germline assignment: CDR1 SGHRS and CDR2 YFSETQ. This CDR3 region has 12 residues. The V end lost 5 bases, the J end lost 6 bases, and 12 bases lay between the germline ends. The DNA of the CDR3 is TGCGCCAGCAGTCCGGGGGCGGTCGAGCAGTACTTC. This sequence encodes CASSPGAVEQYF.

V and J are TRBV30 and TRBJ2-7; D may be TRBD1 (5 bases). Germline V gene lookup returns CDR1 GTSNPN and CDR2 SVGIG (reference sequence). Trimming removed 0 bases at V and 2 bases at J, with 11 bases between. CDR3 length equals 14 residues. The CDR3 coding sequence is TGTGCCTGGAGTGTATTCCAGGGAACCTACGAGCAGTACTTC. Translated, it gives CAWSVFQGTYEQYF.

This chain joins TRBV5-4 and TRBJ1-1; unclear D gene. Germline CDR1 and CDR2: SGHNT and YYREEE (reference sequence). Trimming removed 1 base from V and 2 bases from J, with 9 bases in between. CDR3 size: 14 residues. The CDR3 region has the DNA TGTGCCAGCAGCTTGACCCCGGTTAACACTGAAGCTTTCTTT. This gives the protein CASSLTPVNTEAFF.

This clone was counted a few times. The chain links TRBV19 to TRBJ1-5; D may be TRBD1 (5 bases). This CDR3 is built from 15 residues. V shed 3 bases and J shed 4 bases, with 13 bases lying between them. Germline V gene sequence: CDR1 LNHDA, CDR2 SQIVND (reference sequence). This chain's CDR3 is CASSMGRVGNQPQHF. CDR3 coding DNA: TGTGCCAGTAGTATGGGGCGGGTCGGGAATCAGCCCCAGCATTTT.

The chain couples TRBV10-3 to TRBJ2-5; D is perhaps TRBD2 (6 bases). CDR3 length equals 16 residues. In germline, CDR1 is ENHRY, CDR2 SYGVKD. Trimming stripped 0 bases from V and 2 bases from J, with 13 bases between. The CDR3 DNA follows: TGTGCCATCAGTGAGTCGTTAGCGGTGGGGCAAGAGACCCAGTACTTC. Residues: CAISESLAVGQETQYF.

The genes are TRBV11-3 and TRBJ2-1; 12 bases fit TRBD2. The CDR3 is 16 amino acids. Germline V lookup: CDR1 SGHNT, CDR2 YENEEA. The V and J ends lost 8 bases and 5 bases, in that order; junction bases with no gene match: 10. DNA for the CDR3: TGTGCCAGCCTTAAACTAGCGGGGGGTTCTAACAATGAGCAGTTCTTC. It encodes CASLKLAGGSNNEQFF.

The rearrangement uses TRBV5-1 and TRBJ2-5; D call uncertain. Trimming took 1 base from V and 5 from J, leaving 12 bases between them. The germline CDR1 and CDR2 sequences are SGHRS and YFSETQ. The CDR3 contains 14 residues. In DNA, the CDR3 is TGCGCCAGCAGCTTGTCCCCAAAACCGGAGACCCAGTACTTC. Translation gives CASSLSPKPETQYF.

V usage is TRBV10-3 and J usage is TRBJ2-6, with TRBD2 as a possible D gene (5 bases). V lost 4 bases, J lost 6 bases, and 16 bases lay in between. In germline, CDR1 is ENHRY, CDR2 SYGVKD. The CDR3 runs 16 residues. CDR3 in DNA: TGTGCCATCAGTGTGACGGCGGGCCTTGCGGCCAACGTCCTGACTTTC. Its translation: CAISVTAGLAANVLTF.

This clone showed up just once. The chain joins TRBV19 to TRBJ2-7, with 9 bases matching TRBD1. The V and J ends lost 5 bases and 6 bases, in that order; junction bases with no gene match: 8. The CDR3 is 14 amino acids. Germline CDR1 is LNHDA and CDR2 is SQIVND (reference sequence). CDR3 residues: CASSFGQGLGEQYF. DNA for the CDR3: TGTGCCAGTAGTTTCGGACAGGGGCTGGGCGAGCAGTACTTC.

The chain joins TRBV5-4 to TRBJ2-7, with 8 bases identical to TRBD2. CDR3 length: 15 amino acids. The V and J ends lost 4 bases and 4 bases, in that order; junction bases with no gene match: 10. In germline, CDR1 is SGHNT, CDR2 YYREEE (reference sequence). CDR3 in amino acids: CASSRHVAGSYEQYF. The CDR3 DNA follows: TGTGCCAGCAGCCGACACGTAGCGGGATCATACGAGCAGTACTTC. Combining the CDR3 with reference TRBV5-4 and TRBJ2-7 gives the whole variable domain ETGVTQSPTHLIKTRGQQVTLRCSSQSGHNTVSWYQQALGQGPQFIFQYYREEENGRGNFPPRFSGLQFPNYSSELNVNALELDDSALYLCASSRHVAGSYEQYFGPGTRLTVT.

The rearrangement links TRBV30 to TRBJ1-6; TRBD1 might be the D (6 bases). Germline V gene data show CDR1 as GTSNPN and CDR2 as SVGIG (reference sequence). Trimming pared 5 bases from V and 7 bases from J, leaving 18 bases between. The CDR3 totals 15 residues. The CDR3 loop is CAWVRGRLGNSPLHF. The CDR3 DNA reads TGTGCCTGGGTCCGGGGGCGCTTGGGGAATTCACCCCTCCACTTT.

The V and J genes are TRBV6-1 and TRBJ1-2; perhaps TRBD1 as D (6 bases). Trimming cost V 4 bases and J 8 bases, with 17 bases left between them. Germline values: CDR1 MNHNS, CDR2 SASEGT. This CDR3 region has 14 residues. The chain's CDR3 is CASSGGWDKTGYTF. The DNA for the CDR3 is TGTGCCAGCAGTGGAGGTTGGGACAAGACCGGCTACACCTTC.

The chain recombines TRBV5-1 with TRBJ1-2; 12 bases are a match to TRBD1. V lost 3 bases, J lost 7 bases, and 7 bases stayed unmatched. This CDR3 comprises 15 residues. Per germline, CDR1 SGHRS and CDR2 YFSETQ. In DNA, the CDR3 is TGCGCCAGCAGCTGGGGGACAGGGGGCCCGGCTGGCTACACCTTC. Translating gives CASSWGTGGPAGYTF.

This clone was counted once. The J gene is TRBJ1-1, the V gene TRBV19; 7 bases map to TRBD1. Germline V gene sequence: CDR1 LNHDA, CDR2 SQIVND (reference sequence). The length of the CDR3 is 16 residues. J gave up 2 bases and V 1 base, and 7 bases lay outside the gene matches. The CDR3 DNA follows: TGTGCCAGTAGTATAGTGCCAGGGGGACGCAACACTGAAGCTTTCTTT. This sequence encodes CASSIVPGGRNTEAFF.

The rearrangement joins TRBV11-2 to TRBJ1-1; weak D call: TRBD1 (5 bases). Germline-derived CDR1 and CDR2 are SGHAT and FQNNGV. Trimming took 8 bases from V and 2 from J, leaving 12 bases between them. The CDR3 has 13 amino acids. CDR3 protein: CASEEGLNTEAFF. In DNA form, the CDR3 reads TGTGCCAGCGAGGAGGGGCTCAACACTGAAGCTTTCTTT.

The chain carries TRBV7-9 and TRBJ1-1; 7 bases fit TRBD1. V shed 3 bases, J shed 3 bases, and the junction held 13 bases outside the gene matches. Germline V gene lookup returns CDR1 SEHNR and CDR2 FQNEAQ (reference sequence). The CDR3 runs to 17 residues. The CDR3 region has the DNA TGTGCCAGCAGCTTCCCGGGATCCACAGGGGCGGACACTGAAGCTTTCTTT. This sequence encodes CASSFPGSTGADTEAFF.

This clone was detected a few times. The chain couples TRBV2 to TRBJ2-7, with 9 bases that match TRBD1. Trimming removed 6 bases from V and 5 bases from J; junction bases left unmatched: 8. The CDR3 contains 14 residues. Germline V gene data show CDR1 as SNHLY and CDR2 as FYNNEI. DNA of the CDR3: TGTGCCAGCAGGGGGGGACAGGGATTAAACGAGCAGTACTTC. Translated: CASRGGQGLNEQYF. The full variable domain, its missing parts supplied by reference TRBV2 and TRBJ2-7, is EPEVTQTPSHQVTQMGQEVILRCVPISNHLYFYWYRQILGQKVEFLVSFYNNEISEKSEIFDDQFSVERPDGSNFTLKIRSTKLEDSAMYFCASRGGQGLNEQYFGPGTRLTVT.